The clone carrying this TCR beta chain was detected a few times. The data derive from a study of T-cell reconstitution after alpha-beta-depleted transplantation in children. Preparing the TCRbeta library involved the use of unique molecular identifiers. TCRdb processed the PCR reads anew with MiXCR; each CDR3 protein has one entry. The data show a few hundred thousand distinct CDR3 sequences, around 19% seen once. Germline V gives CDR1 KGHSH, CDR2 LQKENI. Deletions cut 6 bases from V and 2 bases from J, with 10 bases between. This CDR3 spans 13 amino acids. This sequence was found in a human donor who donated a stem cell graft to a child with acute lymphoblastic leukemia. Specimen: PBMCs from the stem cell graft donor, collected from the stem cell graft. The V call is TRBV18, the J call TRBJ2-5; possible D gene TRBD2, 5 bases. The CDR3, as DNA: TGTGCCAGCTCCGGAAGGAGGCAAGAGACCCAGTACTTC. This codes for CASSGRRQETQYF.